This T cell receptor (beta chain) was sequenced in a study of neurological immune-mediated disorders. The study's findings and limits: Levels of TCR clonal expansion peaked in HTLV-1-associated myelopathy and reached their lowest in multiple sclerosis, under those of healthy controls.

The team produced cDNA through 5'RACE using 10-nucleotide random UMIs. MiXCR, run by TCRdb on the 5' RACE reads, gives a single entry per CDR3 protein. The sample includes tens of thousands of distinct CDR3 sequences, around 24% of them seen just once. This clonotype was recorded many times. Antigen unknown. The time point: technical triplicate 2. Libraries used 2 million unsorted PBMCs kept frozen in RNAlater. This CDR3 is 15 amino acids long. V was trimmed by 2 bases and J by 3 bases, leaving 11 bases between them. The germline CDR1 and CDR2 sequences are KGHDR and SFDVKD. The chain recombines TRBV24-1 with TRBJ2-3; D is ambiguous. This clonotype was obtained from a man in his sixties with HTLV-1-associated myelopathy (HAM/TSP). The sample comprised PBMCs. The CDR3 is CATSDSLGETDTQYF. As DNA, the CDR3 is TGTGCCACCAGTGATTCTCTAGGAGAAACAGATACGCAGTATTTT.